These 29 T cell receptor beta chains came from one sample sequenced in a study of T cell repertoires in cytomegalovirus infection (dated by TCRdb to between 2017 and 2020). Sequencing used an Illumina HiSeq 1500. The public sequencing data were trimmed at Q25 with fastp and processed into clonotypes with MiXCR by TCRdb, which kept only in-frame beta chains. Duplicate CDR3 protein sequences are folded into a single record with the most common DNA and genes. Within this sample are 200,000 to 300,000 distinct CDR3 sequences, with less than 9.5% of them counted one time only. The ten largest clones add up to over 13% of the sample. Sequencing was done on a sample of PBMCs. Receptor source: a human donor in good health (CMV status not recorded). Some clones in this sample may be carry-over from other donors' samples.

V gene TRBV6-2 or TRBV6-3 combines with J gene TRBJ2-7; TRBD1 is a possible D gene (6 bases). CDR1 and CDR2 from the germline V gene are MNHEY and SVGEGT. The CDR3 loop spans 15 amino acids. Trimming removed 9 bases from V and 6 bases from J, with 24 bases in between. CDR3 in DNA: TGTGCCAGTATTCCTACCGGGACAAAGTACGGCGAGCAGTACTTC. The encoded protein is CASIPTGTKYGEQYF.

The rearrangement links TRBV5-1 to TRBJ2-3; D perhaps matches TRBD2 (6 bases). Trimming cost V 4 bases and J 2 bases, with 17 bases left between them. The germline V gene has CDR1 SGHRS and CDR2 YFSETQ. This CDR3 comprises 16 residues. The CDR3 DNA follows: TGCGCCAGCAGCCCCGGGGACTCCCCGTCCACAGATACGCAGTATTTT. This encodes CASSPGDSPSTDTQYF.

This clonotype was counted at least ten times. The genes are TRBV6-1 and TRBJ2-5; unclear D gene. CDR1 and CDR2 from the germline V gene are MNHNS and SASEGT. V shed 4 bases and J shed 1 base, with 7 bases lying between them. The CDR3 length is 13 residues. As DNA, the CDR3 is TGTGCCAGCAGTGTGACGGGCCAAGAGACCCAGTACTTC. Translating it yields CASSVTGQETQYF.

This chain joins TRBV20-1 and TRBJ2-7, with 8 bases matching TRBD2. The CDR3 is made up of 15 amino acids. Looked up from germline, CDR1 is DFQATT and CDR2 is SNEGSKA (reference sequence). J lost 2 bases, V lost 3 bases, and 9 bases had no gene match. The CDR3, as DNA: TGCAGTGCTAGGAACGGCGGGAGGTTGGCCTACGAGCAGTACTTC. Its translation is CSARNGGRLAYEQYF.

There are many counts of this clonotype. The chain uses TRBV6-2 or TRBV6-3 and TRBJ1-1, with 9 bases that match TRBD1. The trim removed 4 bases at V and 2 bases at J, leaving 8 bases unmatched. The CDR3 has 16 amino acids. Germline CDR1 MNHEY, CDR2 SVGEGT. CDR3 loop: CASSSRTGAVNTEAFF. The CDR3, as DNA: TGTGCCAGCAGTTCCCGGACAGGGGCCGTTAACACTGAAGCTTTCTTT.

This clonotype was recorded many times. V usage is TRBV6-1 and J usage is TRBJ2-2; D perhaps matches TRBD1 (5 bases). The CDR3 loop spans 16 amino acids. V shed 8 bases and J shed 4 bases, with 20 bases lying between them. Germline V gene sequence: CDR1 MNHNS, CDR2 SASEGT. The CDR3 protein is CASSPGQRSGTGELFF. The CDR3, as DNA: TGTGCCAGCTCTCCAGGACAACGATCCGGCACCGGGGAGCTGTTTTTT.

This clonotype was counted only a few times. The chain combines TRBV2 with TRBJ1-5; D not resolved. Germline lookup yields CDR1 SNHLY and CDR2 FYNNEI. The CDR3 runs 15 residues. The V end lost 6 bases, the J end lost 2 bases, and 14 bases lay between the germline ends. DNA for the CDR3: TGTGCCAGCAGCCTACAGCAGCGGGGCAATCAGCCCCAGCATTTT. Residues: CASSLQQRGNQPQHF.

This clonotype was counted at least ten times. The rearrangement joins TRBV7-2 to TRBJ2-1, with 11 bases aligning to TRBD2. The germline V gene encodes CDR1 SGHTA and CDR2 FQGNSA. The V gene end was trimmed by 1 base and the J gene end by 4 bases; junction bases not matched to a gene: 6. The CDR3 covers 17 residues. The CDR3 DNA sequence: TGTGCCAGCAGCTTAGGACGGCCTAGCGGGAGGTACAATGAGCAGTTCTTC. It translates to CASSLGRPSGRYNEQFF.

The table lists this clonotype with a few counts. The DNA for the CDR3 is TGTGCCAGTAGTGTGGGACTAGATTACAACATTCAGTACTTC. Amino acids: CASSVGLDYNIQYF. The V and J genes are TRBV19 and TRBJ2-4, with TRBD2 identical over 8 bases. Losses at the gene ends were 5 bases for V and 7 bases for J; bases not matched to a gene: 7. The V gene's germline CDR1 is LNHDA and CDR2 SQIVND (reference sequence). There are 14 residues in the CDR3.

There are many counts of this clonotype. The CDR3 sequence is CASSFVRAGGQETQYF. The CDR3 region has the DNA TGTGCCAGCAGTTTCGTAAGGGCAGGGGGTCAAGAGACCCAGTACTTC. This chain uses TRBV28 with TRBJ2-5; the match to TRBD1 covers 7 bases. CDR3 length: 16 residues. Per germline, CDR1 MDHEN and CDR2 SYDVKM. V shed 3 bases, J shed 2 bases, and the junction held 9 bases outside the gene matches.

This clonotype was recorded many times. The chain is built from TRBV6-2 or TRBV6-3 and TRBJ2-1; 13 nucleotides agree with TRBD2. The CDR3 totals 17 residues. After removal of 6 bases from V and 5 bases from J, the junction contained 10 bases not matched to a gene. Germline values: CDR1 MNHEY, CDR2 SVGEGT. The CDR3 protein is CASSEIRTSGSDNEQFF. For the CDR3, the DNA is TGTGCCAGCAGCGAAATACGGACTAGCGGGAGCGACAATGAGCAGTTCTTC.

This chain links TRBV3-1 with TRBJ1-1; TRBD1 matches at 11 bases. The germline gives CDR1 LGHDT, CDR2 YNNKEL (reference sequence). This CDR3 contains 14 residues. After removal of 3 bases from V and 6 bases from J, the junction contained 3 bases not matched to a gene. This CDR3 is CASSQADRGPEAFF. CDR3 DNA sequence: TGTGCCAGCAGCCAGGCGGACAGGGGGCCTGAAGCTTTCTTT.

This clonotype was counted between two and nine times. V is TRBV19 and J is TRBJ1-6, with D unclear. Germline values: CDR1 LNHDA, CDR2 SQIVND (reference sequence). The V end was cut by 4 bases, the J end by 9 bases, with 13 bases between. CDR3 length: 14 amino acids. In nucleotides, the CDR3 is TGTGCCAGTAGTAGTCGCAGCTCTGCTTCACCCCTCCACTTT. Its translation: CASSSRSSASPLHF.

The chain combines TRBV5-6 with TRBJ2-1, with 9 bases matching TRBD2. J lost 8 bases, V lost 0 bases, and 12 bases had no gene match. The CDR3 sequence is 17 residues long. Germline V gives CDR1 SGHDT, CDR2 YYEEEE. DNA for the CDR3: TGTGCCAGCAGCTTGGCGATAGCGGGGGATCCTCGGGATGAGCAGTTCTTC. This gives the protein CASSLAIAGDPRDEQFF.

This clonotype has ten or more counts. The gene calls are TRBV12-3 or TRBV12-4 and TRBJ1-5, with TRBD1 matching over 7 bases. V gave up 5 bases and J gave up 2 bases; unmatched junction bases: 6. CDR3 length: 15 residues. The CDR3 nucleotides are TGTGCCAGCAGTGTAACAGGGGCCCGCAATCAGCCCCAGCATTTT. Translated: CASSVTGARNQPQHF.

This clonotype showed up many times. The DNA for the CDR3 is TGTGCCAGCAGCTACCCTGGGACGGGAAACATTCAGTACTTC. This sequence encodes CASSYPGTGNIQYF. The chain is built from TRBV11-3 and TRBJ2-4; D may be TRBD1 or TRBD2 (5 bases each). The CDR3 is made up of 14 amino acids. V was trimmed by 4 bases and J by 6 bases, leaving 13 bases between them. Germline V gene data show CDR1 as SGHNT and CDR2 as YENEEA.

In its sample, this clonotype was seen many times. The chain's CDR3 is CASSRIQETQYF. The CDR3 DNA reads as TGTGCCAGCAGCCGGATCCAAGAGACCCAGTACTTC. The chain combines TRBV7-2 with TRBJ2-5; the D is unclear. Germline CDR1 SGHTA, CDR2 FQGNSA. The CDR3 covers 12 residues. V was pared by 5 bases and J by 1 base, with 5 bases between.

The chain is built from TRBV7-2 and TRBJ2-5; no definite D call. The CDR3 is made up of 11 amino acids. Germline V gene data show CDR1 as SGHTA and CDR2 as FQGNSA. V was pared by 5 bases and J by 4 bases, with 5 bases between. The CDR3 bases are TGTGCCAGCAGCGCCGCAGAGACCCAGTACTTC. It specifies CASSAAETQYF.

A few counts support this clonotype. The chain is built from TRBV19 and TRBJ1-1; no definite D call. The CDR3 consists of 14 residues. V was pared by 6 bases and J by 0 bases, with 11 bases between. CDR1 LNHDA and CDR2 SQIVND come from the germline V gene (reference sequence). The CDR3 DNA reads as TGTGCCAGTAGGTCCCAGTCTATGAACACTGAAGCTTTCTTT. Its protein is CASRSQSMNTEAFF.

Only one count was recorded for this clonotype. This may be a read error, as it is one base from a much larger clone. This chain joins TRBV7-2 and TRBJ1-2; D not certain. Per the germline V gene, CDR1 is SGHTA and CDR2 is FQGNSA. The V end lost 2 bases, the J end lost 8 bases, and 21 bases lay between the germline ends. The CDR3 has 16 amino acids. CDR3 protein: CASSLTSDCENEGYTF. For the CDR3, the DNA is TGTGCCAGCAGCTTAACCTCGGACTGTGAAAACGAAGGCTACACCTTC.

The J gene is TRBJ2-7, the V gene TRBV6-6, with TRBD1 as a possible D gene (5 bases). V lost 3 bases to trimming and J lost 0 bases, with 9 bases between them. Germline lookup yields CDR1 MNHNY and CDR2 SVGAGI (reference sequence). CDR3 length: 14 residues. The CDR3 loop reads CASSYSRASYEQYV. The CDR3 DNA follows: TGTGCCAGCAGTTATTCCAGGGCCTCCTACGAGCAGTACGTC.

This clonotype was found many times. This rearrangement joins TRBV7-9 to TRBJ2-3; 7 bases align to TRBD2. CDR1 and CDR2 (germline): SEHNR, FQNEAQ (reference sequence). The junction had 1 base not matched to a gene; V was cut back by 0 bases and J by 4 bases. CDR3 length equals 14 residues. This CDR3 is CASSLAGGADTQYF. CDR3 DNA: TGTGCCAGCAGCTTAGCGGGAGGGGCAGATACGCAGTATTTT.

This chain links TRBV5-6 with TRBJ2-1; D gene ambiguous. This CDR3 is built from 15 residues. The germline gives CDR1 SGHDT, CDR2 YYEEEE. V was trimmed by 3 bases and J by 4 bases, leaving 14 bases between them. The CDR3 region is CASSSRDGWYNEQFF. The CDR3 DNA reads TGTGCCAGCAGCTCCAGAGACGGATGGTACAATGAGCAGTTCTTC.

The table lists this clonotype with many counts. The chain links TRBV7-2 to TRBJ1-2; tentative D call: TRBD1 (5 bases). Germline lookup yields CDR1 SGHTA and CDR2 FQGNSA. This CDR3 region has 11 residues. Trimming shortened V by 10 bases and J by 9 bases, and 15 bases separated the two germline ends. The CDR3 DNA follows: TGTGCCACCCACCGTGGGGCCCGCTACACCTTC. It yields the protein CATHRGARYTF.

This clonotype was seen repeatedly, ten times or more. This chain links TRBV7-9 with TRBJ1-2; 8 nucleotides match TRBD1. The CDR3 extends over 12 amino acids. The junction had 2 bases not matched to a gene; V was cut back by 4 bases and J by 7 bases. Per germline, CDR1 SEHNR and CDR2 FQNEAQ (reference sequence). The CDR3 here is CASSWTGSGYTF. CDR3 nucleotide sequence: TGTGCCAGCAGCTGGACAGGGAGTGGCTACACCTTC.

This clonotype was recorded many times. The chain employs TRBV5-1 and TRBJ2-7; D call uncertain. The CDR3 runs to 13 residues. Germline V lookup: CDR1 SGHRS, CDR2 YFSETQ. V lost 1 base, J lost 6 bases, and 11 bases lay in between. The CDR3 DNA reads TGCGCCAGCAGCTTGACAGCCCAACTCGAGCAGTACTTC. This codes for CASSLTAQLEQYF.

In this sample, this clonotype turned up many times. J is TRBJ2-7 and V is TRBV7-3, with D unclear. This CDR3 spans 13 amino acids. The germline CDR1 and CDR2 sequences are SGHTA and FQGTGA. V was pared by 3 bases and J by 4 bases, with 10 bases between. CDR3 coding DNA: TGTGCCAGCAGCTTTAATGTGGGTTACGAGCAGTACTTC. It codes for CASSFNVGYEQYF.

This clonotype occurred a few times. V is TRBV12-3 or TRBV12-4 and J is TRBJ1-1; D unresolved. V lost 3 bases to trimming and J lost 0 bases, with 8 bases between them. The CDR3 covers 14 residues. CDR3 in amino acids: CASSFGLMNTEAFF. The CDR3, as DNA: TGTGCCAGCAGTTTCGGGCTGATGAACACTGAAGCTTTCTTT.

Concerning this clonotype: Being one base from a much bigger clone, this may be a read error. This rearrangement joins TRBV19 to TRBJ2-1, with D tentatively TRBD2 (6 bases). The CDR3 loop spans 17 amino acids. Germline CDR1 LNHDA, CDR2 SQIVND (reference sequence). The CDR3 protein is CASSISLAGRSYNEHFF. CDR3 sequence (DNA): TGTGCCAGTAGTATTAGCCTGGCGGGGCGATCCTACAATGAGCATTTCTTC.